This T cell receptor beta chain was identified during a study of T cell responses to AZD1222 COVID-19 vaccine. Study-level findings and limits: It was only a handful of AZD1222 recipients who were seropositive at baseline. Repertoire sampling was restricted to post-peak T cell response timepoints.

Notes on this clone: Antigen unknown.

The V gene end was trimmed by 4 bases and the J gene end by 7 bases; junction bases not matched to a gene: 9. This CDR3 is 15 amino acids long. Looked up from germline, CDR1 is SEHNR and CDR2 is FQNEAQ (reference sequence). Doses given second, at about 4 or about 12 weeks, were pooled. Profiled with immunoSEQ multiplex PCR; TCRdb holds only in-frame clones, not every one. The data show around 150,000 clones, around 93% seen once. This receptor was identified in an adult who received the AZD1222 COVID-19 vaccine. The material was peripheral blood, obtained 28 days after the second AZD1222 dose. The rearrangement joins TRBV7-9 to TRBJ1-3; 8 positions match TRBD1. Here the CDR3 reads CASSSYGQGDNTIYF. The CDR3 region has the DNA TGTGCCAGCAGCTCGTACGGACAGGGCGATAACACCATATATTTT.